Listed here are 14 T cell receptor beta chains from one sample, sequenced in a study of blood T cells in healthy people across ages. Using a J-beta primer mix together with a sample-barcoded 5' primer, a second PCR was run for about 6 to 12 cycles. TCRdb recomputed calls from the 5' RACE reads with MiXCR, one row per CDR3 protein. The sample gives fewer than 1,200,000 distinct CDR3 sequences, 25% of which show up once; less than 0.75% is in the top ten. The same specimen was also included in a second study, on T cells of mothers and their children.

Sequencing input: blood. Source of these receptors: a girl aged 2 to 10 in good health.

The V call is TRBV20-1, the J call TRBJ1-2; D is ambiguous. Germline assignment: CDR1 DFQATT and CDR2 SNEGSKA (reference sequence). The length of the CDR3 is 11 residues. Trimming took off 5 bases at V and 4 bases at J, with 8 bases between the two ends. In nucleotides, the CDR3 is TGCAGTGCTGCCCAACCCTATGGCTACACCTTC. Translating gives CSAAQPYGYTF.

The chain is built from TRBV5-1 and TRBJ2-5; 9 bases align to TRBD2. The closer fit of TRBJ2-1 to the DNA end suggests the J call may be wrong. The CDR3 consists of 15 residues. Germline-derived CDR1 and CDR2 are SGHRS and YFSETQ. The CDR3 spells CASSPGTSIGDEQFF. As DNA, the CDR3 is TGCGCCAGCAGCCCCGGGACTAGCATTGGGGATGAGCAGTTCTTC.

This clonotype showed up many times. The chain uses TRBV7-3 and TRBJ2-3; TRBD2 matches 13 bases. Germline CDR1 SGHTA, CDR2 FQGTGA. The CDR3 runs 15 residues. V gave up 4 bases and J gave up 4 bases; unmatched junction bases: 2. The CDR3 sequence is CASSSGLAGSDTQYF. The DNA for the CDR3 is TGTGCCAGCAGCTCGGGACTAGCGGGATCAGATACGCAGTATTTT.

This clonotype was picked up a small number of times. The gene calls are TRBV3-1 and TRBJ2-3; the D gene is possibly TRBD1 (6 bases). V lost 4 bases and J 6 bases, leaving 14 bases between the germline ends. This CDR3 region has 14 residues. The germline gives CDR1 LGHDT, CDR2 YNNKEL (reference sequence). The CDR3 nucleotides are TGTGCCAGCAGCCTACAGGGAAAATACGATACGCAGTATTTT. It encodes CASSLQGKYDTQYF.

V is TRBV28 and J is TRBJ2-7; D remains ambiguous. This CDR3 is 13 amino acids long. The V gene's germline CDR1 is MDHEN and CDR2 SYDVKM. V was clipped by 3 bases and J by 3 bases, with 9 bases between them. The CDR3, as DNA: TGTGCCAGCAGTTTCCACCCAGTCTACGAGCAGTACTTC. Its translation: CASSFHPVYEQYF. Filled out from reference TRBV28 and TRBJ2-7, the complete variable domain reads DVKVTQSSRYLVKRTGEKVFLECVQDMDHENMFWYRQDPGLGLRLIYFSYDVKMKEKGDIPEGYSVSREKKERFSLILESASTNQTSMYLCASSFHPVYEQYFGPGTRLTVT.

This clonotype was found a few times. V and J are TRBV4-1 and TRBJ1-2; 8 bases fit TRBD1. The germline V gene has CDR1 MGHRA and CDR2 YSYEKL. The CDR3 runs 14 residues. The V gene end was trimmed by 3 bases and the J gene end by 6 bases; junction bases not matched to a gene: 6. The CDR3 nucleotides are TGCGCCAGCAGCCAGGTACAGGGGGACAATGGCTACACCTTC. This sequence encodes CASSQVQGDNGYTF.

This clonotype has just a few counts. J is TRBJ1-5 and V is TRBV4-1, with D tentatively TRBD1 (5 bases). This CDR3 region has 16 residues. Germline loops: CDR1 MGHRA, CDR2 YSYEKL. V was cut by 0 bases and J by 7 bases, with 16 bases left in between. This CDR3 reads CASSQDQGRGRQPQHF. CDR3 DNA: TGCGCCAGCAGCCAAGATCAGGGCCGGGGACGGCAGCCCCAGCATTTT.

The V and J genes are TRBV7-3 and TRBJ1-2; TRBD1 might be the D (6 bases). V dropped 5 bases and J dropped 8 bases, with 18 bases sitting between them. CDR1 SGHTA and CDR2 FQGTGA come from the germline V gene. CDR3 length: 14 residues. The CDR3 loop reads CASSDGNRDGGYTF. CDR3 sequence (DNA): TGTGCCAGCAGCGACGGGAACAGGGACGGGGGCTACACCTTC.

This clonotype came up a few times. The V call is TRBV11-2, the J call TRBJ1-4, with TRBD1 matching over 10 bases. The CDR3 has 15 amino acids. V shed 6 bases and J 5 bases; nucleotides not matched to a gene: 6. In germline, CDR1 is SGHAT, CDR2 FQNNGV. The CDR3 loop reads CASRGMGQGNEKLFF. Written as DNA, the CDR3 is TGTGCCAGCAGGGGGATGGGACAGGGGAATGAAAAACTGTTTTTT.

This chain links TRBV7-3 with TRBJ2-1, with 12 bases aligning to TRBD2. There are 17 residues in the CDR3. The V gene's germline CDR1 is SGHTA and CDR2 FQGTGA. Trimming cost V 0 bases and J 7 bases; bases outside gene matches: 7. This CDR3 reads CASSLTHTSGGPNEQFF. CDR3 coding DNA: TGTGCCAGCAGCTTAACTCATACTAGCGGGGGGCCTAATGAGCAGTTCTTC.

A few counts support this clonotype. The chain uses TRBV6-2 or TRBV6-3 and TRBJ2-7; weak D call: TRBD1 (5 bases). Germline V gene data show CDR1 as MNHEY and CDR2 as SVGEGT. The CDR3 is 13 amino acids. Trimming left V 7 bases short and J 3 bases short, with 13 bases between. The CDR3 sequence: CASKRHRFYEQYF. CDR3 DNA sequence: TGTGCCAGCAAGAGGCACAGGTTCTACGAGCAGTACTTC.

This chain joins TRBV7-3 and TRBJ2-1; 7 bases line up with TRBD2. Germline V CDR1 and CDR2: SGHTA, FQGTGA. Trimming took 5 bases from V and 0 from J; bases not matched to a gene: 16. The CDR3 covers 19 residues. This CDR3 reads CASSPAGGSGLSSYNEQFF. The CDR3 bases are TGTGCCAGCAGCCCCGCTGGCGGGAGCGGACTGAGCTCCTACAATGAGCAGTTCTTC.

The chain joins TRBV5-1 to TRBJ2-5; 11 nucleotides agree with TRBD1. The CDR3 consists of 16 residues. The J segment lost 1 base and the V segment lost 4 bases, leaving 6 bases of the junction unmatched. Germline V gene data show CDR1 as SGHRS and CDR2 as YFSETQ. CDR3 protein: CASSGWTGGLQETQYF. CDR3 DNA: TGCGCCAGCAGCGGATGGACAGGGGGCCTCCAAGAGACCCAGTACTTC.

A word on this clonotype: The junction differs from germline at one of its ends, possibly a read error. The chain links TRBV6-6 to TRBJ1-5; D might be TRBD1 (5 bases). The germline gives CDR1 MNHNY, CDR2 SVGAGI (reference sequence). This CDR3 is 16 amino acids long. CDR3 coding DNA: TGTGCCAGCAGTTCCTCCTCAGGGTTCTTCAGTCAGCCCCGGCATTTT. Protein sequence: CASSSSSGFFSQPRHF.